A single sample is the source of the 7 T cell receptor beta chains below, sequenced in a study of CD8 T cells in Susac syndrome. An amount of RNA that ranged from roughly 0.5 to 1 ug was reverse transcribed with random hexamers. One entry per CDR3 protein results from TCRdb running MiXCR on the immunoSEQ multiplex PCR reads. The sample lists about 200,000 distinct CDR3 sequences, 90% to 95% occurring once. Sequenced input: CD4+ T cells from PBMCs. The receptors were gathered from a human donor with multiple sclerosis.

This chain connects TRBV24-1 to TRBJ2-1, with D possibly TRBD1 on 5 matching bases. Germline V gives CDR1 KGHDR, CDR2 SFDVKD. With 11 bases removed from V and 5 bases from J, the gap between germline ends came to 12 bases. The CDR3 extends over 12 amino acids. CDR3 in amino acids: CAISRQNNEQFF. The CDR3 nucleotides read TGTGCCATTAGCCGACAGAACAATGAGCAGTTCTTC.

The genes are TRBV2 and TRBJ1-2; D might be TRBD1 (6 bases). CDR3 length: 15 amino acids. V lost 6 bases, J lost 6 bases, and 20 bases lay in between. Germline CDR1 SNHLY, CDR2 FYNNEI. CDR3 bases: TGTGCCAGCAGCGAGCATCGGGACACAACGGATGGCTACACCTTC. This translates into CASSEHRDTTDGYTF.

This chain links TRBV12-3 or TRBV12-4 with TRBJ2-3; 10 bases align to TRBD2. The J segment lost 4 bases and the V segment lost 6 bases, leaving 4 bases of the junction unmatched. The CDR3 consists of 14 residues. The CDR3 protein is CASSFSGGADTQYF. The DNA for the CDR3 is TGTGCCAGCAGCTTCAGCGGGGGGGCAGATACGCAGTATTTT.

J is TRBJ2-7 and V is TRBV7-8; 7 bases map to TRBD2. V was pared by 1 base and J by 6 bases, with 3 bases of the junction left unmatched. Germline CDR1 is SGHVS and CDR2 is FQNEAQ. The CDR3 is 13 amino acids. The CDR3 region is CASSLGGGSEQYF. As DNA, the CDR3 is TGTGCCAGCAGCTTAGGGGGCGGGAGCGAGCAGTACTTC.

The V call is TRBV30, the J call TRBJ1-2; D unclear. The V gene's germline CDR1 is GTSNPN and CDR2 SVGIG (reference sequence). Trimming took off 5 bases at V and 2 bases at J, with 18 bases between the two ends. This CDR3 is built from 15 residues. The DNA of the CDR3 is TGTGCCTGGGTAGCCGGTAGGCAGCCCAACTATGGCTACACCTTC. This gives the protein CAWVAGRQPNYGYTF.

The chain employs TRBV30 and TRBJ1-2; D unresolved. Germline V gives CDR1 GTSNPN, CDR2 SVGIG (reference sequence). The CDR3 sequence is 10 residues long. Trimming took 8 bases from V and 4 from J, leaving 8 bases between them. CDR3 amino acids: CAGRSYGYTF. In DNA, the CDR3 is TGTGCCGGCAGAAGCTATGGCTACACCTTC.

The J gene is TRBJ1-2, the V gene TRBV20-1; D call uncertain. This CDR3 contains 14 residues. Trimming cost V 0 bases and J 2 bases, with 10 bases left between them. CDR1 is DFQATT and CDR2 is SNEGSKA in the germline V gene (reference sequence). In nucleotides, the CDR3 is TGCAGTGCTAGAGAACACCAGAACAACTATGGCTACACCTTC. Its translation: CSAREHQNNYGYTF.